These 17 T cell receptor beta chains were all obtained from the same sample, sequenced in a study of blood T cell repertoires in COVID-19. The table came from immunoSEQ multiplex PCR; TCRdb's copy has only in-frame clones and leaves some out. The profile covers 130,000 to 150,000 clones, with about 90% appearing a single time and about 1.5% taken by the ten largest. The specimen was peripheral blood. Source of these receptors: a woman between 50 and 59 years old with acute or convalescent COVID-19.

The rearrangement links TRBV5-1 to TRBJ1-4; 9 nucleotides align to TRBD1. With V trimmed by 4 bases and J by 7 bases, 8 bases remained unmatched. This CDR3 is built from 15 residues. Germline V lookup: CDR1 SGHRS, CDR2 YFSETQ. CDR3 nucleotide sequence: TGCGCCAGCAGCCGATGGGACAGGGATAGTGAAAAACTGTTTTTT. It codes for CASSRWDRDSEKLFF.

The chain combines TRBV3-1 (or the pseudogene TRBV3-2) with TRBJ1-5, with 9 bases identical to TRBD1. This CDR3 is built from 15 residues. V gave up 3 bases and J gave up 5 bases; unmatched junction bases: 5. Germline CDR1 is LGHDT and CDR2 is YNNKEL (reference sequence). The CDR3 DNA reads as TGTGCCAGCAGCCAGACAGGGGGGTCGTATCAGCCCCAGCATTTT. Protein sequence: CASSQTGGSYQPQHF.

The table lists this clone with a count of one. The genes are TRBV7-6 and TRBJ1-3; 7 nucleotides align to TRBD1. V gave up 4 bases and J gave up 0 bases; unmatched junction bases: 6. Germline CDR1 reads SGHVS; CDR2 reads FNYEAQ. CDR3 length: 16 amino acids. The CDR3 is CASSSQGLGSGNTIYF. The CDR3, as DNA: TGTGCCAGCAGCTCACAGGGGCTGGGCTCTGGAAACACCATATATTTT.

The chain carries TRBV23-1 and TRBJ1-5, with D maybe TRBD1 (5 bases). TRBV23-1 is noted as an ORF with a role that remains uncertain. V was clipped by 3 bases and J by 6 bases, with 18 bases between them. The CDR3 extends over 16 amino acids. DNA for the CDR3: TGCGCCAGCAGTCACACAGGCCCTCAATCAGGTCAGCCCCAGCATTTT. This sequence encodes CASSHTGPQSGQPQHF.

This clone was detected only once. The gene calls are TRBV19 and TRBJ1-5; D is ambiguous. Trimming removed 6 bases at V and 3 bases at J, with 15 bases between. The CDR3 covers 15 residues. The germline V gene encodes CDR1 LNHDA and CDR2 SQIVND (reference sequence). The CDR3 sequence is CASRIARVPNQPQHF. The CDR3 DNA is TGTGCCAGTAGGATCGCCCGGGTGCCCAATCAGCCCCAGCATTTT.

A note on this clone: Other nucleotide sequences from this sample produce the same CDR3. The chain recombines TRBV7-3 with TRBJ1-1, with D unclear. Trimming pared 2 bases from V and 0 bases from J, leaving 4 bases between. The CDR3 extends over 13 amino acids. CDR1 SGHTA and CDR2 FQGTGA come from the germline V gene. The CDR3 DNA sequence: TGTGCCAGCAGCTTATCAGTGAACACTGAAGCTTTCTTT. Its translation is CASSLSVNTEAFF.

The V gene is TRBV5-1, the J gene TRBJ1-1; TRBD1 matches at 11 bases. V lost 3 bases, J lost 4 bases, and 8 bases stayed unmatched. CDR3 length equals 16 residues. CDR1 SGHRS and CDR2 YFSETQ come from the germline V gene. The CDR3 protein is CASSSGTGGSGTEAFF. CDR3 nucleotides: TGCGCCAGCAGCTCAGGGACAGGGGGTTCGGGCACTGAAGCTTTCTTT.

This chain's CDR3 is CASSIPLAGVDTGELFF. DNA for the CDR3: TGTGCCAGTAGTATACCCTTGGCGGGAGTGGATACCGGGGAGCTGTTTTTT. The chain is built from TRBV19 and TRBJ2-2, with TRBD2 identical over 7 bases. The CDR3 is 17 residues long. The J segment lost 5 bases and the V segment lost 2 bases, leaving 11 bases of the junction unmatched. Germline lookup yields CDR1 LNHDA and CDR2 SQIVND (reference sequence).

Of note for this clone: In the same sample, other DNA sequences code for this CDR3. This chain joins TRBV7-8 and TRBJ1-1, with 7 bases matching TRBD1. The junction had 2 bases not matched to a gene; V was cut back by 4 bases and J by 0 bases. Per the germline V gene, CDR1 is SGHVS and CDR2 is FQNEAQ. The length of the CDR3 is 14 residues. As DNA, the CDR3 is TGTGCCAGCAGCTGGGGACAGCTGAACACTGAAGCTTTCTTT. This encodes CASSWGQLNTEAFF.

The V call is TRBV7-8, the J call TRBJ2-3; D might be TRBD1 (5 bases). The CDR3 has 14 residues. With 11 bases removed from V and 2 bases from J, the gap between germline ends came to 17 bases. The germline CDR1 and CDR2 sequences are SGHVS and FQNEAQ. The CDR3 loop is CAGLGVLSTDTQYF. In nucleotides, the CDR3 is TGTGCCGGTTTAGGGGTCCTTTCCACAGATACGCAGTATTTT.

J is TRBJ2-3 and V is TRBV5-1, with 11 nucleotides matching TRBD1. CDR1 is SGHRS and CDR2 is YFSETQ in the germline V gene. J was trimmed by 5 bases and V by 2 bases; bases with no gene match: 1. The CDR3 loop spans 14 amino acids. This CDR3 is CASSFGTGGDTQYF. CDR3 nucleotide sequence: TGCGCCAGCAGCTTCGGGACAGGGGGAGATACGCAGTATTTT. Full variable domain (outside the CDR3, taken from reference TRBV5-1 and TRBJ2-3): KAGVTQTPRYLIKTRGQQVTLSCSPISGHRSVSWYQQTPGQGLQFLFEYFSETQRNKGNFPGRFSGRQFSNSRSEMNVSTLELGDSALYLCASSFGTGGDTQYFGPGTRLTVL.

The CDR3 spells CSASWDSGYQPQHF. The CDR3 DNA reads as TGCAGTGCTAGTTGGGACAGTGGTTATCAGCCCCAGCATTTT. The chain recombines TRBV20-1 with TRBJ1-5; 7 bases are shared with TRBD1. J lost 5 bases, V lost 3 bases, and 7 bases had no gene match. The CDR3 loop spans 14 amino acids. Germline assignment: CDR1 DFQATT and CDR2 SNEGSKA (reference sequence).

This chain links TRBV28 with TRBJ1-1, with unresolved D. CDR1 is MDHEN, CDR2 SYDVKM, per germline. The CDR3 covers 13 residues. V lost 2 bases to trimming and J lost 6 bases, with 10 bases between them. CDR3 loop: CASSLLPRPEAFF. CDR3 sequence (DNA): TGTGCCAGCAGTTTACTGCCCAGGCCTGAAGCTTTCTTT.

The chain recombines TRBV28 with TRBJ1-5, with 8 positions matching TRBD1. Trimming removed 6 bases from V and 4 bases from J; junction bases left unmatched: 2. This CDR3 contains 13 residues. CDR1 is MDHEN, CDR2 SYDVKM, per germline. CDR3 amino acids: CASRRTGNQPQHF. DNA for the CDR3: TGTGCCAGCAGACGGACAGGGAATCAGCCCCAGCATTTT.

The chain links TRBV5-5 to TRBJ2-1; 12 bases fit TRBD2. The V gene's germline CDR1 is SGHKS and CDR2 YYEKEE (reference sequence). CDR3 length: 19 amino acids. Trimming at V came to 0 bases and at J to 1 base, leaving 8 bases not matched to a gene. Written as DNA, the CDR3 is TGTGCCAGCAGCTTGGCGGCTAGCGGGAGGGTCAGGTCCTACAATGAGCAGTTCTTC. Its translation is CASSLAASGRVRSYNEQFF.

The CDR3 region has the DNA TGCAGTGCTAGTTTTTCACCGGGAGCTAACACCATATATTTT. Its translation: CSASFSPGANTIYF. This chain uses TRBV20-1 with TRBJ1-3; D is undetermined. V gave up 3 bases and J gave up 7 bases, with 16 bases separating them. The germline gives CDR1 DFQATT, CDR2 SNEGSKA (reference sequence). The CDR3 runs to 14 residues.

The J gene is TRBJ1-2, the V gene TRBV12-3 or TRBV12-4; D perhaps matches TRBD1 (5 bases). The CDR3 runs 13 residues. V shed 5 bases and J shed 7 bases, with 14 bases lying between them. CDR3 nucleotides: TGTGCCAGCAGTGGGCAGGGAGGTGGTGGCTACACCTTC. It encodes CASSGQGGGGYTF.